A selection of T cell receptor beta chains follows, all from one sample in a study of post-analysis software for immune sequencing data. TCRdb passed the PCR reads through MiXCR, listing each CDR3 protein once. The sample lists hundreds of thousands of distinct CDR3 sequences; 59% were seen once. The sequenced sample consisted of blood. Receptors were obtained from a girl aged 2 to 10 with multiple sclerosis. CDR3s include the opening cysteine and the closing phenylalanine or tryptophan. A D gene is named only where the DNA matches it firmly. Size values are once, few and many counts, or a class for expanded clones, and some rows have none.

>TRBD2|TRBJ2-1|.|TRBV11-2
CASSARGGGGYNEQFF
TGTGCCAGCAGCGCCCGCGGGGGCGGGGGGTACAATGAGCAGTTCTTC
>TRBD2|TRBJ2-1|.|TRBV6-1
CASSATSGVGEQFF
TGTGCCAGCAGCGCTACTAGCGGGGTGGGGGAGCAGTTCTTC
>TRBD2|TRBJ2-5|.|TRBV2
CASSEGRGGRETQYF
TGTGCCAGCAGTGAAGGGCGGGGGGGCCGAGAGACCCAGTACTTC
>.|TRBJ2-5|.|TRBV5-1
CASSLEDYKTQYF
TGCGCCAGCAGCTTGGAGGATTACAAGACCCAGTACTTC
>.|TRBJ2-7|.|TRBV25-1
CASNIAGYEQYF
TGTGCCAGCAACATCGCGGGTTACGAGCAGTACTTC
>.|TRBJ2-5|few|TRBV6-5
CASSYGQGETQYF
TGTGCCAGCAGTTATGGCCAGGGGGAGACCCAGTACTTC
>TRBD2|TRBJ2-1|few|TRBV10-2
CASSESGLAGVLGDEQFF
TGCGCCAGCAGTGAGTCCGGGCTAGCGGGAGTCCTGGGAGATGAGCAGTTCTTC
>.|TRBJ2-7|.|TRBV25-1
CASSPNDQNSYEQYF
TGTGCCAGCAGTCCTAACGACCAAAACTCCTACGAGCAGTACTTC
>TRBD1|TRBJ2-1|.|TRBV24-1
CATSDSGQDGNEQFF
TGTGCCACCAGTGATTCGGGACAGGACGGGAATGAGCAGTTCTTC
>.|TRBJ1-1|once|TRBV5-1
CASSVDLLQNTEAFF
TGCGCCAGCAGCGTCGACCTCCTCCAGAACACTGAAGCTTTCTTT
>TRBD2|TRBJ2-1|.|TRBV3-1
CASSRRLAGGYNEQFF
TGTGCCAGCAGCCGCCGCCTAGCGGGGGGGTACAATGAGCAGTTCTTC
>.|TRBJ2-1|.|TRBV10-3
CAISGIIGTDNEQFF
TGTGCCATCAGTGGGATCATCGGGACGGACAATGAGCAGTTCTTC
>TRBD1|TRBJ1-4|.|TRBV7-9
CASSPPGTGVEKLFF
TGTGCCAGCAGCCCCCCCGGGACAGGGGTTGAAAAACTGTTTTTT
>.|TRBJ1-1|many|TRBV10-1
CASSDPGNTEAFF
TGCGCCAGCAGTGATCCGGGAAACACTGAAGCTTTCTTT
>TRBD1|TRBJ2-7|few|TRBV4-1
CASSGTGTGRYEQYF
TGCGCCAGCAGCGGAACCGGGACAGGTCGCTACGAGCAGTACTTC
>.|TRBJ2-1|.|TRBV20-1
CSARDPGTHDEQFF
TGCAGTGCTAGAGATCCGGGGACTCACGATGAGCAGTTCTTC
>.|TRBJ2-4|once|TRBV2
CASLAQGAKNIQYF
TGTGCCAGCTTGGCGCAGGGAGCCAAAAACATTCAGTACTTC
>TRBD2|TRBJ2-5|.|TRBV20-1
CSAHYLASGYNEQYF
TGCAGTGCCCACTACTTGGCTAGCGGCTACAATGAGCAGTACTTC
>TRBD2|TRBJ2-1|.|TRBV29-1
CSVGPFSGSTDNEQFF
TGCAGCGTTGGCCCATTCAGCGGGAGTACCGACAATGAGCAGTTCTTC
>TRBD2|TRBJ2-3|.|TRBV7-2
CASRLRGSTDTQYF
TGTGCCAGTCGGTTGCGGGGGAGCACAGATACGCAGTATTTT
>TRBD2|TRBJ2-1|once|TRBV13
CASSPTEGRGGPYNEQFF
TGTGCCAGCAGCCCTACGGAGGGTCGGGGGGGCCCCTACAATGAGCAGTTCTTC
>TRBD1|TRBJ2-3|.|TRBV20-1
CSADGQASTDTQYF
TGCAGTGCTGATGGACAGGCGAGCACAGATACGCAGTATTTT
>TRBD2|TRBJ2-1|.|TRBV4-2
CASSQDLAGVREQFF
TGTGCCAGCAGCCAAGATCTAGCGGGAGTACGTGAGCAGTTCTTC
>.|TRBJ1-2|few|TRBV24-1
CATSDSPSYGYTF
TGTGCCACCAGTGATTCCCCCAGCTATGGCTACACCTTC
>TRBD1|TRBJ2-7|.|TRBV7-9
CASSPGQGQSYEQYF
TGTGCCAGCAGCCCGGGACAGGGCCAATCCTACGAGCAGTACTTC
>.|TRBJ2-7|.|TRBV20-1
CSASRTGASYEQYF
TGCAGTGCCTCTAGGACTGGGGCCTCCTACGAGCAGTACTTC
>.|TRBJ2-1|.|TRBV3-1
CASSQSRRNEQFF
TGTGCCAGCAGCCAATCGCGGCGGAATGAGCAGTTCTTC
>.|TRBJ2-2|.|TRBV6-6
CASSYLGDGGTGELFF
TGTGCCAGCAGTTACTTAGGGGACGGGGGCACCGGGGAGCTGTTTTTT
>TRBD1|TRBJ1-5|once|TRBV20-1
CSARDPRQGDSGPQHF
TGCAGTGCTAGAGACCCTCGACAGGGGGACTCGGGGCCCCAGCATTTT
>TRBD1|TRBJ1-2|.|TRBV6-5
CASSYSGRRDSPRRDGYTF
TGTGCCAGCAGTTACTCAGGGCGAAGGGACAGTCCAAGGCGGGATGGTTACACCTTC
>.|TRBJ1-5|once|TRBV2
CASSERGFGPQHF
TGTGCCAGCAGTGAGCGGGGCTTTGGGCCCCAGCATTTT
>TRBD2|TRBJ2-7|.|TRBV2
CASRGEREYYEQYF
TGTGCCAGCAGGGGAGAGCGGGAGTACTACGAGCAGTACTTC
>TRBD2|TRBJ2-2|.|TRBV20-1
CSARPPGLAGEDAGELFF
TGCAGTGCTAGACCACCGGGACTAGCGGGAGAGGACGCCGGGGAGCTGTTTTTT
>.|TRBJ2-6|.|TRBV12-3/TRBV12-4
CASKTAGPGANVLTF
TGTGCCAGCAAAACGGCCGGACCTGGGGCCAACGTCCTGACTTTC
>.|TRBJ1-2|.|TRBV7-2
CASSLEDRGQYYGYTF
TGTGCCAGCAGCTTAGAAGACCGAGGACAATACTATGGCTACACCTTC
>.|TRBJ2-3|.|TRBV7-2
CASSLGQKGDTQYF
TGTGCCAGCAGCTTAGGGCAGAAGGGGGATACGCAGTATTTT
>TRBD2|TRBJ2-1|.|TRBV12-3/TRBV12-4
CASSWTSPPGEQFF
TGTGCCAGCAGTTGGACTAGCCCCCCCGGTGAGCAGTTCTTC
>TRBD2|TRBJ2-3|.|TRBV5-1
CASSLALAGGPPTSTDTRYF
TGCGCCAGCAGCTTGGCCCTAGCGGGAGGCCCACCGACTAGCACAGATACGCGGTATTTT
>TRBD2|TRBJ2-5|.|TRBV11-2
CASSPGTSGGSETQYF
TGTGCCAGCAGCCCGGGGACTAGCGGGGGGTCAGAGACCCAGTACTTC
>TRBD1|TRBJ2-3|few|TRBV20-1
CSASAGGLYSRTDMQYF
TGCAGTGCTTCGGCAGGGGGATTATATAGCCGCACAGATATGCAGTATTTT
>TRBD2|TRBJ2-5|once|TRBV3-1
CASSSNPGGQETQYF
TGTGCCAGCAGCTCCAACCCGGGGGGCCAAGAGACCCAGTACTTC
>TRBD2|TRBJ2-7|.|TRBV15
CATSGLAGGPRSYEQYF
TGTGCCACCAGCGGACTAGCGGGAGGGCCCAGGTCCTACGAGCAGTACTTC
>.|TRBJ2-1|once|TRBV6-1
CASSESGRRVYNEQFF
TGTGCCAGCAGTGAGAGTGGACGGAGGGTTTACAATGAGCAGTTCTTC